These 28 T cell receptor beta chains originate from one sample sequenced in a study of blood T cell repertoires in COVID-19. Some clones are missing from TCRdb's copy, which holds only in-frame ones; the method was immunoSEQ multiplex PCR. The sample lists about 190,000 clones, 89% occurring once. The specimen sequenced was peripheral blood. These receptor sequences come from a man aged 35 to 55 with acute or convalescent COVID-19.

The CDR3 here is CASSLYYRSSYEQYF. CDR3 DNA: TGTGCCAGCTCGTTATACTACAGGAGCTCCTACGAGCAGTACTTC. The V call is TRBV19, the J call TRBJ2-7; the D gene is possibly TRBD1 (5 bases). The CDR3 length is 15 residues. The V gene lost 9 bases and the J gene lost 0 bases, with 18 bases spanning the gap. CDR1 LNHDA and CDR2 SQIVND come from the germline V gene (reference sequence).

This chain links TRBV4-1 with TRBJ2-7; weak D call: TRBD1 (6 bases). V was shortened by 0 bases and J by 6 bases, with 12 bases between the two germline ends. CDR1 and CDR2 from the germline V gene are MGHRA and YSYEKL. The CDR3 sequence is 14 residues long. The CDR3 loop reads CASSQERGWLEQYF. DNA for the CDR3: TGCGCCAGCAGCCAAGAAAGGGGGTGGCTCGAGCAGTACTTC.

The V and J genes are TRBV19 and TRBJ2-3; D is unclear. V lost 4 bases, J lost 12 bases, and 11 bases lay in between. Germline lookup yields CDR1 LNHDA and CDR2 SQIVND (reference sequence). There are 11 residues in the CDR3. The CDR3 DNA follows: TGTGCCAGTAGTACGACTGGATTTCAGTATTTT. It yields the protein CASSTTGFQYF. The full variable domain, completed using reference TRBV19 and TRBJ2-3, is DGGITQSPKYLFRKEGQNVTLSCEQNLNHDAMYWYRQDPGQGLRLIYYSQIVNDFQKGDIAEGYSVSREKKESFPLTVTSAQKNPTAFYLCASSTTGFQYFGPGTRLTVL.

The chain joins TRBV7-6 to TRBJ1-5; maybe TRBD1 (6 bases). The CDR3 extends over 16 amino acids. V was trimmed by 1 base and J by 0 bases, leaving 10 bases between them. Per the germline V gene, CDR1 is SGHVS and CDR2 is FNYEAQ. The CDR3 here is CASSLGTASSNQPQHF. DNA of the CDR3: TGTGCCAGCAGCTTAGGGACAGCTTCTAGCAATCAGCCCCAGCATTTT. Full variable domain (remainder filled in from reference TRBV7-6 and TRBJ1-5): GAGVSQSPRYKVTKRGQDVALRCDPISGHVSLYWYRQALGQGPEFLTYFNYEAQQDKSGLPNDRFSAERPEGSISTLTIQRTEQRDSAMYRCASSLGTASSNQPQHFGDGTRLSIL.

The CDR3, as DNA: TGTGCCAGTAGAAACGACAGGGCCGCTACTAATTCACCCCTCCACTTT. Its translation: CASRNDRAATNSPLHF. The V and J genes are TRBV19 and TRBJ1-6; 7 positions match TRBD1. This CDR3 region has 16 residues. Germline CDR1 LNHDA, CDR2 SQIVND (reference sequence). V shed 6 bases and J 6 bases; nucleotides not matched to a gene: 11. Full variable domain (remainder filled in from reference TRBV19 and TRBJ1-6): DGGITQSPKYLFRKEGQNVTLSCEQNLNHDAMYWYRQDPGQGLRLIYYSQIVNDFQKGDIAEGYSVSREKKESFPLTVTSAQKNPTAFYLCASRNDRAATNSPLHFGNGTRLTVT.

The rearrangement links TRBV20-1 to TRBJ2-1; D uncertain. Trimming took 8 bases from V and 3 from J, leaving 8 bases between them. The CDR3 contains 11 residues. CDR1 and CDR2 (germline): DFQATT, SNEGSKA (reference sequence). The CDR3 reads CSPAYYNEQFF. The CDR3 DNA reads TGCAGTCCCGCGTACTACAATGAGCAGTTCTTC.

This clone appeared once. The CDR3 loop is CATPSGTDNARAGYTF. For the CDR3, the DNA is TGTGCCACCCCCTCCGGGACAGATAACGCCCGTGCAGGCTACACCTTC. The genes are TRBV2 and TRBJ1-2; 7 bases fit TRBD1. The V gene end was trimmed by 10 bases and the J gene end by 8 bases; junction bases not matched to a gene: 22. This CDR3 has 16 amino acids. Germline V gene sequence: CDR1 SNHLY, CDR2 FYNNEI.

J is TRBJ2-5 and V is TRBV19; D perhaps matches TRBD2 (6 bases). Germline V lookup: CDR1 LNHDA, CDR2 SQIVND (reference sequence). The CDR3 is 12 amino acids. V dropped 6 bases and J dropped 5 bases, with 10 bases sitting between them. For the CDR3, the DNA is TGTGCCAGTAGCCGACGGGGGGAGACCCAGTACTTC. Its protein product is CASSRRGETQYF.

In its sample, this clone was seen once. This chain connects TRBV5-1 to TRBJ2-5; a weak D match, TRBD2 (6 bases). The CDR3 totals 15 residues. Germline V gene sequence: CDR1 SGHRS, CDR2 YFSETQ. Trimming took 0 bases from V and 4 from J, leaving 13 bases between them. CDR3 loop: CASSLVEGGRETQYF. The CDR3 DNA follows: TGCGCCAGCAGCTTGGTGGAGGGAGGAAGAGAGACCCAGTACTTC. Complete variable domain (other parts from reference TRBV5-1 and TRBJ2-5): KAGVTQTPRYLIKTRGQQVTLSCSPISGHRSVSWYQQTPGQGLQFLFEYFSETQRNKGNFPGRFSGRQFSNSRSEMNVSTLELGDSALYLCASSLVEGGRETQYFGPGTRLLVL.

V gene TRBV29-1 combines with J gene TRBJ2-2, with D perhaps TRBD2 (6 bases). CDR3 length: 12 amino acids. V shed 7 bases and J shed 4 bases, with 10 bases lying between them. The germline V gene has CDR1 SQVTM and CDR2 ANQGSEA. The chain's CDR3 is CSAGGGTGELFF. The CDR3 DNA follows: TGCAGCGCCGGGGGAGGCACCGGGGAGCTGTTTTTT.

J is TRBJ1-4 and V is TRBV9; a weak D match, TRBD1 (5 bases). Trimming pared 3 bases from V and 4 bases from J, leaving 13 bases between. Germline V gene lookup returns CDR1 SGDLS and CDR2 YYNGEE. This CDR3 has 15 residues. CDR3 DNA sequence: TGTGCCAGCAGCGCCGGAGGGGACCGTAATGAAAAACTGTTTTTT. This encodes CASSAGGDRNEKLFF.

This chain uses TRBV6-1 with TRBJ1-1, with 7 bases aligning to TRBD1. This CDR3 has 15 residues. After removal of 1 base from V and 7 bases from J, the junction contained 9 bases not matched to a gene. Germline V CDR1 and CDR2: MNHNS, SASEGT. The CDR3 sequence is CASSEVQVNRGEAFF. CDR3 nucleotide sequence: TGTGCCAGCAGTGAAGTACAGGTTAACAGGGGTGAAGCTTTCTTT.

V gene TRBV4-2 combines with J gene TRBJ1-2, with 9 bases aligning to TRBD1. Germline trimming cut 4 bases from V and 4 bases from J; bases unmatched to any gene: 4. The CDR3 loop spans 14 amino acids. The germline V gene has CDR1 LGHNA and CDR2 YNFKEQ. Here the CDR3 DNA reads TGTGCCAGCAGCCTTGGACAGGGGAGCTATGGCTACACCTTC. Protein sequence: CASSLGQGSYGYTF.

This chain uses TRBV20-1 with TRBJ2-1; D is undetermined. The V gene lost 3 bases and the J gene lost 12 bases, with 12 bases spanning the gap. CDR3 size: 11 residues. Germline lookup yields CDR1 DFQATT and CDR2 SNEGSKA (reference sequence). The CDR3 bases are TGCAGTGCTAGTCGAGAGGTGGGGCAGTTCTTC. As protein: CSASREVGQFF.

The J gene is TRBJ2-3, the V gene TRBV4-1; TRBD2 agrees at 8 bases. The length of the CDR3 is 16 residues. Germline CDR1 is MGHRA and CDR2 is YSYEKL. The V gene end was trimmed by 1 base and the J gene end by 4 bases; junction bases not matched to a gene: 7. This CDR3 is CASSQGPGGIADTQYF. In DNA form, the CDR3 reads TGCGCCAGCAGCCAAGGCCCGGGAGGGATCGCAGATACGCAGTATTTT.

The V and J genes are TRBV7-2 and TRBJ1-6, with 9 bases lining up with TRBD1. V trimming: 4 bases; J trimming: 10 bases; junction bases outside the gene matches: 8. The CDR3 spans 15 residues. Germline-derived CDR1 and CDR2 are SGHTA and FQGNSA. CDR3 sequence (DNA): TGTGCCAGCAGCTCCCGACAGGGGGTAAACTCACCCCTCCACTTT. It yields the protein CASSSRQGVNSPLHF.

The J gene is TRBJ1-6, the V gene TRBV6-2 or TRBV6-3; possible D gene TRBD1, 6 bases. Trimming cost V 0 bases and J 1 base, with 19 bases left between them. The CDR3 is made up of 20 amino acids. CDR1 is MNHEY, CDR2 SVGEGT, per germline. The CDR3, as DNA: TGTGCCAGCAGTTACTCTCCTTTCGGGGGGGCTTGGTCCTATAATTCACCCCTCCACTTT. Translating it yields CASSYSPFGGAWSYNSPLHF.

The chain recombines TRBV5-1 with TRBJ2-1; TRBD2 agrees at 12 bases. The V and J ends lost 2 bases and 7 bases, in that order; junction bases with no gene match: 1. CDR1 is SGHRS, CDR2 YFSETQ, per germline. The length of the CDR3 is 14 residues. CDR3 loop: CASSLGLAGNEQFF. The CDR3 DNA follows: TGCGCCAGCAGCTTAGGACTAGCGGGAAATGAGCAGTTCTTC.

This chain uses TRBV7-9 with TRBJ2-7; D may be TRBD1 (5 bases). Trimming removed 6 bases from V and 0 bases from J, with 12 bases in between. The CDR3 has 14 amino acids. Germline values: CDR1 SEHNR, CDR2 FQNEAQ (reference sequence). The CDR3 nucleotides read TGTGCCAGCAGTTCACAGGAGAACTCCTACGAGCAGTACTTC. This translates into CASSSQENSYEQYF.

This chain connects TRBV5-1 to TRBJ1-2; TRBD1 is a possible D gene (5 bases). The CDR3 is 16 residues long. Germline-derived CDR1 and CDR2 are SGHRS and YFSETQ. Between the trimmed V and J ends, which lost 0 bases and 0 bases, there was a span of 12 bases. DNA for the CDR3: TGCGCCAGCAGCTTGGTTGATGGCAGGGCTAACTATGGCTACACCTTC. It specifies CASSLVDGRANYGYTF.

The chain carries TRBV4-2 and TRBJ2-2; 8 positions match TRBD1. CDR1 and CDR2 from the germline V gene are LGHNA and YNFKEQ. Trimming removed 1 base from V and 6 bases from J; junction bases left unmatched: 4. CDR3 size: 15 residues. The chain's CDR3 is CASSQAPGGPGELFF. CDR3 nucleotide sequence: TGTGCCAGCAGCCAAGCTCCAGGGGGCCCCGGGGAGCTGTTTTTT.

The chain is built from TRBV19 and TRBJ1-2; 9 bases agree with TRBD1. Germline V CDR1 and CDR2: LNHDA, SQIVND (reference sequence). The trim removed 6 bases at V and 3 bases at J, leaving 14 bases unmatched. CDR3 length: 17 residues. CDR3 amino acids: CASSSRDRVGTYYGYTF. For the CDR3, the DNA is TGTGCCAGTAGCTCCAGGGACAGGGTAGGGACCTACTATGGCTACACCTTC.

The V call is TRBV7-3, the J call TRBJ2-2; weak D call: TRBD2 (5 bases). V was shortened by 5 bases and J by 5 bases, with 6 bases between the two germline ends. The length of the CDR3 is 12 residues. Germline CDR1 and CDR2: SGHTA and FQGTGA. CDR3 DNA: TGTGCCAGCAGCCGGGATACCGGGGAGCTGTTTTTT. This sequence encodes CASSRDTGELFF. Combining the CDR3 with reference TRBV7-3 and TRBJ2-2 gives the whole variable domain GAGVSQTPSNKVTEKGKYVELRCDPISGHTALYWYRQSLGQGPEFLIYFQGTGAADDSGLPNDRFFAVRPEGSVSTLKIQRTERGDSAVYLCASSRDTGELFFGEGSRLTVL.

The V gene is TRBV6-5, the J gene TRBJ1-2; no firm D call. The CDR3 covers 13 residues. The V end was cut by 6 bases, the J end by 8 bases, with 16 bases between. CDR1 MNHEY and CDR2 SVGAGI come from the germline V gene. CDR3 loop: CASSRQTLSGYTF. The CDR3 coding sequence is TGTGCCAGCAGCCGCCAGACTCTCTCCGGCTACACCTTC.

The V gene is TRBV29-1, the J gene TRBJ1-2, with TRBD1 matching over 10 bases. This CDR3 spans 13 amino acids. Per germline, CDR1 SQVTM and CDR2 ANQGSEA. V lost 3 bases, J lost 4 bases, and 2 bases stayed unmatched. CDR3 amino acids: CSVEGQGSYGYTF. As DNA, the CDR3 is TGCAGCGTTGAGGGACAGGGGTCCTATGGCTACACCTTC.

This clone has a handful of counts. The J gene is TRBJ2-3, the V gene TRBV19, with 9 bases lining up with TRBD2. The CDR3 has 16 amino acids. After removal of 3 bases from V and 3 bases from J, the junction contained 7 bases not matched to a gene. Germline V lookup: CDR1 LNHDA, CDR2 SQIVND (reference sequence). The CDR3 DNA reads TGTGCCAGTAGTATGGGCGGGGGGGCCGGAACAGATACGCAGTATTTT. Its protein product is CASSMGGGAGTDTQYF.

The V call is TRBV10-2, the J call TRBJ2-3; 11 bases map to TRBD2. The CDR3 consists of 15 residues. In germline, CDR1 is WSHSY, CDR2 SAAADI. The ends lost 4 bases at V and 4 bases at J; junction bases unmatched: 4. CDR3 sequence (DNA): TGCGCCAGCAGTGCCCTAGCGGGGGGTTCAGATACGCAGTATTTT. Its translation is CASSALAGGSDTQYF.

The chain recombines TRBV2 with TRBJ2-3, with 12 bases aligning to TRBD2. The CDR3 is made up of 16 amino acids. The J segment lost 4 bases and the V segment lost 4 bases, leaving 6 bases of the junction unmatched. Germline-derived CDR1 and CDR2 are SNHLY and FYNNEI. The CDR3 here is CASSGPGLAGPDTQYF. DNA for the CDR3: TGTGCCAGCAGTGGTCCCGGACTAGCGGGGCCAGATACGCAGTATTTT.